Here is one T cell receptor beta chain with its context. Its antigen is as yet unknown. CDR1 and CDR2 (germline): DFQATT, SNEGSKA (reference sequence). V lost 4 bases, J lost 5 bases, and 12 bases lay in between. The CDR3 runs 13 residues. The entry originates in a study of post-analysis software for immune sequencing data. Study results and limitations: Roughly 5 TRBV segments, TRBV5-6, TRBV5-1 and TRBV20-1 among them, were found more frequent in patients than controls.

The library was made from cDNA and included unique molecular identifiers. TCRdb itself ran the PCR reads through MiXCR, one entry per CDR3 protein. The data show approximately 730,000 distinct CDR3 sequences, 46% seen once. The sequence was collected from a girl between 5 and 17 years old with multiple sclerosis. The sample comprised blood. This chain links TRBV20-1 with TRBJ2-1; unclear D gene. As DNA, the CDR3 is TGCAGTGCTAACAGCATCGCAGACAATGAGCAGTTCTTC. Amino acids: CSANSIADNEQFF.